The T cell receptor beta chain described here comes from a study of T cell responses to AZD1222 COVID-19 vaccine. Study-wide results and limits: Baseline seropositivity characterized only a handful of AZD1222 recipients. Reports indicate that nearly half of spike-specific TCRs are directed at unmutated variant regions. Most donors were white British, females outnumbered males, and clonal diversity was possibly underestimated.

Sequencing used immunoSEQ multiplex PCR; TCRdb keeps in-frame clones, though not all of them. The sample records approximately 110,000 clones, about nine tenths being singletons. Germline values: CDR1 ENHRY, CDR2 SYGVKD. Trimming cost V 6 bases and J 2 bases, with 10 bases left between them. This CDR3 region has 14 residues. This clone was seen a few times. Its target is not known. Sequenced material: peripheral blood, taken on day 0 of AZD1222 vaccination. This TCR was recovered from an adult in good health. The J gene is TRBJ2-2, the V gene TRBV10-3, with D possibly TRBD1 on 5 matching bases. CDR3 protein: CAISRDSNTGELFF. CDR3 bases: TGTGCCATCAGCCGAGACAGCAACACCGGGGAGCTGTTTTTT.